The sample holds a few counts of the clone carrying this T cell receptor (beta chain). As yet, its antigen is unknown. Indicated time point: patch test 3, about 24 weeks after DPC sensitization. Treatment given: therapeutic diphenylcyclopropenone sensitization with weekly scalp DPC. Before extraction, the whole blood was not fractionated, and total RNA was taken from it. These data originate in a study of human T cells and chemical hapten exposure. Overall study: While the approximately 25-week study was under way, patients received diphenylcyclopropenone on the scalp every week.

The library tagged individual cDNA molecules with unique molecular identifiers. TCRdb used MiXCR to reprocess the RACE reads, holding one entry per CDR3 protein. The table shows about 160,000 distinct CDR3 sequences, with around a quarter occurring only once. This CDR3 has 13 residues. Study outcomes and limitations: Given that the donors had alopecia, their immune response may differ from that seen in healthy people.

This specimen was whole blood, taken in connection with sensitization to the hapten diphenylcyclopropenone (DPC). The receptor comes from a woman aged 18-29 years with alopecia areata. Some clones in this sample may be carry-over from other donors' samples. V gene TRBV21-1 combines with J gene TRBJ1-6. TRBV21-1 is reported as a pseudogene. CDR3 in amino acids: CASSKEQSPPLHF. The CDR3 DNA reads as TGTGCCAGCAGCAAAGAGCAGTCGCCACCCCTCCACTTT.